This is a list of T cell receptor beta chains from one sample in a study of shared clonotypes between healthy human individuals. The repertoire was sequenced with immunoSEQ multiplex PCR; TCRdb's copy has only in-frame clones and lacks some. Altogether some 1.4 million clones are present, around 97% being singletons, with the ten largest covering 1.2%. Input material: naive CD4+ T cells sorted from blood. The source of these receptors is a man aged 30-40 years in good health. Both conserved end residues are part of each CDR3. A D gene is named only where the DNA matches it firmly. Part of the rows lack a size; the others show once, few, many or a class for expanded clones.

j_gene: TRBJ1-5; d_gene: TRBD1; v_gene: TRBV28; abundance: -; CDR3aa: CASRTWGQGNQPQHF; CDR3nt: TGTGCCAGCAGGACCTGGGGACAGGGAAATCAGCCCCAGCATTTT
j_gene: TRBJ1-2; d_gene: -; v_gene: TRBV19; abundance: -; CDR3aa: CASWAGRSFNGYTF; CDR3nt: TGTGCCAGTTGGGCGGGCAGGAGCTTCAATGGCTACACCTTC
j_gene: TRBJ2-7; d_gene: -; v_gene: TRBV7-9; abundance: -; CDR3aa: CGIGMNSYEQYF; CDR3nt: TGTGGAATCGGCATGAACTCCTACGAGCAGTACTTC
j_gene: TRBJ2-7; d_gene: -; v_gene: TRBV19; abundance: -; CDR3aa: CASSIQGSYEQYF; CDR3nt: TGTGCCAGTAGTATTCAGGGGTCCTACGAGCAGTACTTC
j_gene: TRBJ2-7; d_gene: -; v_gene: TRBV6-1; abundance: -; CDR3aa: CASSEALRGMHLPEQYF; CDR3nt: TGTGCCAGCAGTGAAGCGCTTCGAGGGATGCATTTACCCGAGCAGTACTTC
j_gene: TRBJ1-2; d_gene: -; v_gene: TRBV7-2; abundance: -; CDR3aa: CASSLMGPWDGYTF; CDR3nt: TGTGCCAGCAGCTTAATGGGCCCCTGGGATGGCTACACCTTC
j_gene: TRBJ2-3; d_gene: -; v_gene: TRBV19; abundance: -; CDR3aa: CASKGPRSPDTDTQYF; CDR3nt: TGTGCCAGTAAGGGACCCAGATCCCCAGACACAGATACGCAGTATTTT
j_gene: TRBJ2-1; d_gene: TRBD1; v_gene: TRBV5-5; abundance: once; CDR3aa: CASRQGGAPRLGTGNNEQFF; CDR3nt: TGTGCCAGCAGACAAGGTGGAGCCCCTAGGCTCGGGACAGGAAACAATGAGCAGTTCTTC
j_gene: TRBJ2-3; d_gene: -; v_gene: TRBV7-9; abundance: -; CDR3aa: CASSYITDTQYF; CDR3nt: TGTGCCAGCAGCTACATCACAGATACGCAGTATTTT
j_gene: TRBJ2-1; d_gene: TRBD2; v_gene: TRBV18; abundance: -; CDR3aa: CASSPRLAGGRGEQFF; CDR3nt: TGTGCCAGCTCACCTCGACTAGCGGGCGGGCGAGGTGAGCAGTTCTTC
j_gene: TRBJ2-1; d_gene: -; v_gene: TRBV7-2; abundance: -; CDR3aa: CASSLSSFYNEQFF; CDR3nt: TGTGCCAGCAGCTTATCCAGCTTTTACAATGAGCAGTTCTTC
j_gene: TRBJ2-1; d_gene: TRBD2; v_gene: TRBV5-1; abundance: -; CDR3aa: CASKPPGLAGGSGEQFF; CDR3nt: TGCGCCAGCAAGCCCCCGGGACTAGCGGGTGGAAGTGGTGAGCAGTTCTTC
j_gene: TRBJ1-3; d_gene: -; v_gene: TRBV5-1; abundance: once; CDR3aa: CASSLDRKTIYF; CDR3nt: TGCGCCAGCAGCTTAGACAGGAAGACCATATATTTT
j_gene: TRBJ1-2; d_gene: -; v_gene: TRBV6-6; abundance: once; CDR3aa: CASSYSVGGGYTF; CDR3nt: TGTGCCAGCAGTTACTCGGTGGGCGGCGGCTACACCTTC
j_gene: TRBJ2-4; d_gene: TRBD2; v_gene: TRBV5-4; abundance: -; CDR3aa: CASSLAGTSGKLAKNIQYF; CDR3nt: TGTGCCAGCAGCTTGGCCGGGACTAGCGGGAAACTAGCCAAAAACATTCAGTACTTC
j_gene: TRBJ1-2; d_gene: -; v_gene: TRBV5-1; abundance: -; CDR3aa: CASSLWQGSGYGYTF; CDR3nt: TGCGCCAGCAGCTTGTGGCAGGGATCCGGCTATGGCTACACCTTC
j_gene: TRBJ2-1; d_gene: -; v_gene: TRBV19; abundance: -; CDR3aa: CASSPFGGSTYNEQFF; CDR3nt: TGTGCCAGTAGTCCCTTCGGAGGTTCAACCTACAATGAGCAGTTCTTC
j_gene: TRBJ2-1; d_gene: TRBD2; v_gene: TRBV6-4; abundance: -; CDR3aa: CASSKGTSGLNEQFF; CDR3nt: TGTGCCAGCAGTAAAGGGACTAGCGGCCTCAATGAGCAGTTCTTC
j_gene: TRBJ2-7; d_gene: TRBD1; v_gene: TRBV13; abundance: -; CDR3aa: CASSFHNRGGYEQYF; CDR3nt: TGTGCCAGCAGCTTTCACAACAGGGGCGGTTACGAGCAGTACTTC
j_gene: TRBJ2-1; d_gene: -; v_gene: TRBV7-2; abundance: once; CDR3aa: CASKTYNEQFF; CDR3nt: TGTGCCAGCAAAACCTACAATGAGCAGTTCTTC
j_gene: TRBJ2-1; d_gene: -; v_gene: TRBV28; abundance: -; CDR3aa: CASSLDRARNNEQFF; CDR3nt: TGTGCCAGCAGTTTAGACCGAGCTCGGAACAATGAGCAGTTCTTC
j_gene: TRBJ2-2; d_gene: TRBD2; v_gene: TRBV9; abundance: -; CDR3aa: CASSLTAGALAGELFF; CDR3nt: TGTGCCAGCAGCTTGACAGCGGGAGCCTTGGCCGGGGAGCTGTTTTTT
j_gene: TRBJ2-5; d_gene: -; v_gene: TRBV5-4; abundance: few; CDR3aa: CASSLPSQETQYF; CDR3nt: TGTGCCAGCAGCTTGCCCAGTCAAGAGACCCAGTACTTC
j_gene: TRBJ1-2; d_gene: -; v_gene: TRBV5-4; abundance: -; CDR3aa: CASSSIPLGTYGYTF; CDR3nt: TGTGCCAGCAGCTCCATACCTCTAGGGACCTATGGCTACACCTTC
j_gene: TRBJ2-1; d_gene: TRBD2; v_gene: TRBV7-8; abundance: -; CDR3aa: CASSLAPRSTSGDVYNEQFF; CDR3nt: TGTGCCAGCAGCTTAGCCCCACGAAGCACTAGCGGAGACGTTTACAATGAGCAGTTCTTC
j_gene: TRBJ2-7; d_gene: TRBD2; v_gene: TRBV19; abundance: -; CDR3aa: CASSHRGSGSLKQYF; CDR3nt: TGTGCCAGTAGTCACCGAGGTAGCGGGAGTCTTAAGCAGTACTTC
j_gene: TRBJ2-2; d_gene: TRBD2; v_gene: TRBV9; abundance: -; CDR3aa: CASSAGTSGNTGELFF; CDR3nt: TGTGCCAGCAGCGCGGGGACTAGCGGAAACACCGGGGAGCTGTTTTTT
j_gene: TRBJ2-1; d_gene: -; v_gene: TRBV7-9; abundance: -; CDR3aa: CASSLLAGTYRNYNEQFF; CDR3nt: TGTGCCAGCAGCTTACTAGCAGGAACCTACCGAAACTACAATGAGCAGTTCTTC
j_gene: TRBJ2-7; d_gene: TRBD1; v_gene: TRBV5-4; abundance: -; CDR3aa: CASSLGAGTGPYEQYF; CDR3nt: TGTGCCAGCAGCTTGGGGGCCGGGACAGGGCCCTACGAGCAGTACTTC
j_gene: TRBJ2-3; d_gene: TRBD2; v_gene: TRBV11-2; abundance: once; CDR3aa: CASGDGGRASTDTQYF; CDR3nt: TGTGCCAGCGGCGACGGCGGGAGGGCTAGCACAGATACGCAGTATTTT
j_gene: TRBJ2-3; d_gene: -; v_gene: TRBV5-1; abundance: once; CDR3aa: CASCLGGTDTQYF; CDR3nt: TGCGCCAGCTGTTTAGGGGGGACAGATACGCAGTATTTT
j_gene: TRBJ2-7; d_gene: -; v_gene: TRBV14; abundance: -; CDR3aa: CASSQDHLGRWQYF; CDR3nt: TGTGCCAGCAGCCAAGATCATCTTGGTCGGTGGCAGTACTTC
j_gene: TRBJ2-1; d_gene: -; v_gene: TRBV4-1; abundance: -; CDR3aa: CASSQGLDVAEQFF; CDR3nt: TGCGCCAGCAGCCAAGGGCTAGACGTCGCTGAGCAGTTCTTC
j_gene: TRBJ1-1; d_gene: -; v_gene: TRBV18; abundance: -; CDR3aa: CASSKGGTTEAFF; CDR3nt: TGTGCCAGCTCAAAAGGGGGTACCACTGAAGCTTTCTTT
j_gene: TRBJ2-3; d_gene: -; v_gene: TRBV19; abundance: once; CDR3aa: CASSMASDTQYF; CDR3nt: TGTGCCAGTAGTATGGCTTCTGATACGCAGTATTTT
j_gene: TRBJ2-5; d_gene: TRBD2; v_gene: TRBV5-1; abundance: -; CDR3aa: CASTPGLVLEETQYF; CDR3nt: TGCGCCAGCACCCCGGGACTAGTTCTCGAAGAGACCCAGTACTTC
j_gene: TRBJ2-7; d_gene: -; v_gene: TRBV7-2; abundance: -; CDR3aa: CAIRNPGTTYYEQYF; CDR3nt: TGTGCCATTAGAAATCCCGGGACAACGTACTACGAGCAGTACTTC
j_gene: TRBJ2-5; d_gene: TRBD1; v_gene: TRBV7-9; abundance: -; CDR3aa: CASSLDGTDQETQYF; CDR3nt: TGTGCCAGCAGCTTAGACGGGACAGACCAAGAGACCCAGTACTTC
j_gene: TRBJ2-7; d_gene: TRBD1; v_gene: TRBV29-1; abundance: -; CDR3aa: CSIRTGRSEQYF; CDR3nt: TGCAGCATAAGGACAGGGCGAAGCGAGCAGTACTTC
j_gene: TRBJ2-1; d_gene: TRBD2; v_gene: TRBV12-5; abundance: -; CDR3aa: CASASGGVAEQFF; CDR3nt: TGTGCTAGTGCCTCTGGGGGGGTCGCTGAGCAGTTCTTC
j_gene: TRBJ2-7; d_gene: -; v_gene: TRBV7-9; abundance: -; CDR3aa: CASSLLIGVSSYEQYF; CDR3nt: TGTGCCAGCAGCTTACTGATCGGGGTCAGCTCCTACGAGCAGTACTTC
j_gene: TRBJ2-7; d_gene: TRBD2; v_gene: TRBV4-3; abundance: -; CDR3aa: CASSQDIDAGVAGYEQYF; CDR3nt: TGCGCCAGCAGCCAAGATATCGATGCGGGGGTAGCTGGCTACGAGCAGTACTTC
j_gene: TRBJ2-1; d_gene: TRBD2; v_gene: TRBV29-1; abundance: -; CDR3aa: CSVAGTRHNEQFF; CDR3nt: TGCAGCGTCGCCGGGACTAGACACAATGAGCAGTTCTTC
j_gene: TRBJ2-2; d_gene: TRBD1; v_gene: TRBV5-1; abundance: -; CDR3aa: CASSPGTGYDTGELFF; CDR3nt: TGCGCCAGCAGCCCGGGGACAGGGTACGACACCGGGGAGCTGTTTTTT
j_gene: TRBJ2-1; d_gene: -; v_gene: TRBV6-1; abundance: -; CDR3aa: CASSEPYNEQFF; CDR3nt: TGTGCCAGCAGTGAACCCTACAATGAGCAGTTCTTC
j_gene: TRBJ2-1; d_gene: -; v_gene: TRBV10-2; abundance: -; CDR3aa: CASSETSNYNEQFF; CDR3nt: TGCGCCAGCAGTGAGACTAGTAATTACAATGAGCAGTTCTTC
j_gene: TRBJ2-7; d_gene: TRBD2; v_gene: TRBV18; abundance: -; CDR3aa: CASSPLAGAEQYF; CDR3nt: TGTGCCAGCTCACCCCTGGCGGGAGCCGAGCAGTACTTC
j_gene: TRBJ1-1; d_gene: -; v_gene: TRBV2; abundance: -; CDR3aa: CASSVPQGGLTEAFF; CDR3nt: TGTGCCAGCAGTGTCCCCCAGGGTGGATTGACTGAAGCTTTCTTT
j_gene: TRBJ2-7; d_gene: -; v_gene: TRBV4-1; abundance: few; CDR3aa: CASSHPGSYEQYF; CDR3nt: TGCGCCAGCAGCCACCCAGGGTCCTACGAGCAGTACTTC
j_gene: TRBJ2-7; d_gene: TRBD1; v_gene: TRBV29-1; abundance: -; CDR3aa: CSVGTGSGYEQYF; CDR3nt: TGCAGCGTCGGGACAGGGTCTGGCTACGAGCAGTACTTC